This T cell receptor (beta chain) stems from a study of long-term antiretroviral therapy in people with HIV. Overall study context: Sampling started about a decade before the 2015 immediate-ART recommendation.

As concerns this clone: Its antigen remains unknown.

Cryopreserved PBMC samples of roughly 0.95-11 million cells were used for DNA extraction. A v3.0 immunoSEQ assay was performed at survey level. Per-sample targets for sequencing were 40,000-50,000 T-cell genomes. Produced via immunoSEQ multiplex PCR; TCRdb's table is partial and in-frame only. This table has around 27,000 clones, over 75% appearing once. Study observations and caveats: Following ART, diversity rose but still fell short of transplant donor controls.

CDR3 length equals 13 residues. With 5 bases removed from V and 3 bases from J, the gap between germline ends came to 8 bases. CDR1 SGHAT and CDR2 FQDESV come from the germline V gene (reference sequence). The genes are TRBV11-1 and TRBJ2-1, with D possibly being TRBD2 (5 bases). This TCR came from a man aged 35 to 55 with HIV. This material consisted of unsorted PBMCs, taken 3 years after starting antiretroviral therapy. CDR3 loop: CASSPGNYNEQFF. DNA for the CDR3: TGTGCCAGCAGCCCCGGGAACTACAATGAGCAGTTCTTC.